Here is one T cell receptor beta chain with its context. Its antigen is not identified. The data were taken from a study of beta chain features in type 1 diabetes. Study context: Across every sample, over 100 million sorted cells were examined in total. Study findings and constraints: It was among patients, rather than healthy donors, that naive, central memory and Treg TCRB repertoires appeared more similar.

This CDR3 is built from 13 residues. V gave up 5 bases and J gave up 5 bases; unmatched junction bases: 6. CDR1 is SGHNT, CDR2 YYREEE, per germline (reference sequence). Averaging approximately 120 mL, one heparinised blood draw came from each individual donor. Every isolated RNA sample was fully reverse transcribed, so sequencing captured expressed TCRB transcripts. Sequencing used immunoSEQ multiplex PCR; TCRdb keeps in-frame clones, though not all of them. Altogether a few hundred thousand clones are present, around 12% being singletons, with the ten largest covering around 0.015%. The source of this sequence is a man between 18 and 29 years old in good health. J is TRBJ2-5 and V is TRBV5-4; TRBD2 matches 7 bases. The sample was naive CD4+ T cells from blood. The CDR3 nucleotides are TGTGCCAGCAGGCGGGGAGCGGGGGAGACCCAGTACTTC. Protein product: CASRRGAGETQYF.